Sequencing of this T cell receptor beta chain was carried out in a study of beta chain features in type 1 diabetes. Findings of the study overall: Across all four CD4+ subsets, people with type 1 diabetes showed modestly shorter TCRB CDR3s.

This clone appeared many times. No antigen is known for it. The study reverse transcribed the entire isolated RNA, so it sequenced expressed TCRB transcripts. Clones were read by immunoSEQ multiplex PCR, and TCRdb kept only the in-frame ones, dropping some. Of 130,000 or so clones listed, about 9.7% are singletons. Germline values: CDR1 MGHRA, CDR2 YSYEKL. J was trimmed by 0 bases and V by 8 bases; bases with no gene match: 9. The CDR3 is 18 amino acids. It was via CD45RO/CCR7/CD25/CD127/CD95/CD27 that CD4+ naive, central memory, regulatory and stem cell-like memory cells were sorted. The TCR was taken from a woman aged 40-49 years in good health. J is TRBJ2-4 and V is TRBV4-1; TRBD2 aligns across 14 bases. Sequences were obtained from central memory CD4+ T cells from blood. The CDR3 loop reads CASGGLAGGQLAKNIQYF. In DNA form, the CDR3 reads TGCGCCAGCGGCGGACTAGCGGGGGGACAACTAGCCAAAAACATTCAGTACTTC.